The rows below give T cell receptor beta chains drawn from one sample of a study of T cell changes during pregnancy in multiple sclerosis. Only in-frame clones appear in the TCRdb table, and some are missing; sequencing was by immunoSEQ multiplex PCR. Among about 40,000 clones listed, about nine tenths were seen once. The sample consisted of CD4+ T cells from peripheral blood mononuclear cells, taken before pregnancy. Every receptor here comes from a female donor with multiple sclerosis, enrolled in a pregnancy study. CDR3s include the opening cysteine and the closing phenylalanine or tryptophan. The order of the fields is J gene, D gene, V gene, clone size, CDR3 DNA, CDR3 protein. D genes are given only for firm matches. The size of a clone is reported for some rows only, either as once, few or many, or as a class for expanded clones.

>TRBJ2-3|TRBD1|TRBV7-9|-
TGTGCCAGCAGCTTAACAGGGGCAGATACGCAGTATTTT
CASSLTGADTQYF
>TRBJ2-1|TRBD2|TRBV30|-
TGTGCCTGCCAGCGGGGGGGACTCAACAATGAGCAGTTCTTC
CACQRGGLNNEQFF
>TRBJ2-5|-|TRBV30|-
TGTGCCTGGAGTGTACTGGAGCTTGGGGAGACCCAGTACTTC
CAWSVLELGETQYF
>TRBJ2-5|TRBD1|TRBV7-9|-
TGTGCCAGCAGCTCACGCATTTCAGGACAGGGGACGGAGACCCAGTACTTC
CASSSRISGQGTETQYF
>TRBJ2-4|-|TRBV18|-
TGTGCCAGCTCACCACCGGCAGCGGGTCAAAACATTCAGTACTTC
CASSPPAAGQNIQYF
>TRBJ2-1|TRBD2|TRBV2|-
TGTGCCAGCAGGGGGAGCGGGAGAGGGGGGAGGAGGGGCAATGAGCAGTTCTTC
CASRGSGRGGRRGNEQFF
>TRBJ1-1|-|TRBV28|-
TGTGCCAGCAGCCGCGCTGAGGGTTGGGCTTTCTTT
CASSRAEGWAFF
>TRBJ2-6|TRBD2|TRBV5-1|-
TGCGCCAGCAGCTTGTTGCTAGCGGGGACCTCTGGGGCCAACGTCCTGACTTTC
CASSLLLAGTSGANVLTF
>TRBJ2-7|-|TRBV6-5|once
TGTGCCAGCAGTGAAGACCCACGGCGGTACGAGCAGTACTTC
CASSEDPRRYEQYF
>TRBJ2-5|TRBD2|TRBV10-1|once
TGCGCCAGCAGTCGGGGGGGAACGTACCAAGAGACCCAGTACTTC
CASSRGGTYQETQYF
>TRBJ1-1|TRBD1|TRBV7-9|-
TGTGCCAGCAGCTTAGCCGGACAGGGGCTGAACACTGAAGCTTTCTTT
CASSLAGQGLNTEAFF
>TRBJ2-5|-|TRBV7-7|-
TGTGCCAGCACCCCCCCAGGGACTTGGGGCCACCAAGAGACCCAGTACTTC
CASTPPGTWGHQETQYF
>TRBJ1-1|TRBD1|TRBV27|-
TGTGCCAGCAGCCCTCGGGACAGGGACAGCCCTAGGAGGAACACTGAAGCTTTCTTT
CASSPRDRDSPRRNTEAFF
>TRBJ1-2|-|TRBV6-5|-
TGTGCCAGCAGGACTCCGACAGCTAACTATGGCTACACCTTC
CASRTPTANYGYTF
>TRBJ2-1|-|TRBV20-1|-
TGCAGTGCTGTGCGGTATGAGCAGTTCTTC
CSAVRYEQFF